The 24 T cell receptor beta chains listed next were all sequenced from one sample in a study of graft-versus-host responses after intestinal transplantation. Measured with immunoSEQ multiplex PCR; TCRdb has only the in-frame clones, and not every one. This sample carries approximately 76,000 clones, about 80% of them seen once, and the ten largest clones take 0.39%. The antigens of these receptors remain unknown. The input for sequencing was unstimulated CD4+ T cells sorted from spleen or lymph node cells, taken before transplant. These receptors all stem from a human donor who was the organ donor for an intestinal transplant.

V gene TRBV5-1 combines with J gene TRBJ1-1; 7 nucleotides align to TRBD1. Germline trimming cut 1 base from V and 0 bases from J; bases unmatched to any gene: 6. Germline CDR1 and CDR2: SGHRS and YFSETQ. The CDR3 totals 16 residues. In DNA form, the CDR3 reads TGCGCCAGCAGCTTGCGGCCGGACAGGTTGAACACTGAAGCTTTCTTT. Translated: CASSLRPDRLNTEAFF.

The chain joins TRBV7-2 to TRBJ1-6, with TRBD1 as a possible D gene (6 bases). The germline V and J ends were trimmed by 4 bases and 10 bases, with 17 bases remaining between them. This CDR3 is built from 15 residues. CDR1 SGHTA and CDR2 FQGNSA come from the germline V gene. The CDR3 region is CASSSGTHGGSPLHF. DNA for the CDR3: TGTGCCAGCAGCTCCGGGACACACGGAGGATCACCCCTCCACTTT.

The chain uses TRBV7-6 and TRBJ2-7; tentatively, D is TRBD2 (5 bases). The ends were cut back, 5 bases at V and 4 bases at J, with 15 bases in the middle. The CDR3 covers 14 residues. The germline V gene encodes CDR1 SGHVS and CDR2 FNYEAQ. The CDR3 region is CASSPRVTGYEQYV. The CDR3 bases are TGTGCCAGCAGCCCTAGGGTAACGGGGTACGAGCAGTACGTC.

The V call is TRBV5-4, the J call TRBJ2-5; tentative D call: TRBD1 (6 bases). V was pared by 3 bases and J by 5 bases, with 17 bases between. Germline values: CDR1 SGHNT, CDR2 YYREEE (reference sequence). This CDR3 is 15 amino acids long. The CDR3 region is CASSSKTGFGETQYF. CDR3 coding DNA: TGTGCCAGCAGCTCGAAAACAGGGTTTGGGGAGACCCAGTACTTC.

This clone has just one count. The V call is TRBV7-2, the J call TRBJ1-2; 10 nucleotides agree with TRBD1. The ends lost 1 base at V and 4 bases at J; junction bases unmatched: 3. Germline CDR1 is SGHTA and CDR2 is FQGNSA. The CDR3 totals 15 residues. CDR3 protein: CASSLDGTGVYGYTF. The CDR3 DNA reads TGTGCCAGCAGCTTAGATGGGACAGGGGTCTATGGCTACACCTTC.

V and J are TRBV18 and TRBJ1-4; TRBD1 agrees at 7 bases. Germline V gives CDR1 KGHSH, CDR2 LQKENI. Losses at the gene ends were 0 bases for V and 7 bases for J; bases not matched to a gene: 11. The CDR3 is 17 residues long. This chain's CDR3 is CASSPPEARGMFEKLFF. CDR3 bases: TGTGCCAGCTCACCACCAGAAGCCAGGGGGATGTTTGAAAAACTGTTTTTT.

This chain connects TRBV19 to TRBJ2-1; 7 nucleotides agree with TRBD2. Per germline, CDR1 LNHDA and CDR2 SQIVND (reference sequence). There are 16 residues in the CDR3. The trim removed 5 bases at V and 0 bases at J, leaving 7 bases unmatched. For the CDR3, the DNA is TGTGCCAGTAGTTTCTCCGGGGGGTTCTCCTACAATGAGCAGTTCTTC. Translating gives CASSFSGGFSYNEQFF.

The rearrangement joins TRBV5-1 to TRBJ1-3; D gene uncertain. The CDR3 spans 17 residues. Looked up from germline, CDR1 is SGHRS and CDR2 is YFSETQ. V was cut by 2 bases and J by 0 bases, with 15 bases left in between. This CDR3 reads CASSLRSDLDSGNTIYF. CDR3 in DNA: TGCGCCAGCAGCTTACGTAGCGACCTTGACTCTGGAAACACCATATATTTT.

The chain links TRBV5-1 to TRBJ1-1, with 10 bases identical to TRBD1. Germline V gene sequence: CDR1 SGHRS, CDR2 YFSETQ. The CDR3 length is 17 residues. Trimming took 0 bases from V and 1 from J; bases not matched to a gene: 6. The CDR3: CASSLARQGARNTEAFF. The CDR3 region has the DNA TGCGCCAGCAGCTTGGCCCGACAGGGGGCGAGGAACACTGAAGCTTTCTTT.

The chain has TRBV7-9 and TRBJ1-2, with a tentative D call TRBD1 (5 bases). CDR1 is SEHNR, CDR2 FQNEAQ, per germline (reference sequence). Trimming took 0 bases from V and 7 from J, leaving 18 bases between them. CDR3 size: 16 residues. The CDR3 sequence: CASSLAPGPFSGGYTF. In nucleotides, the CDR3 is TGTGCCAGCAGCTTAGCGCCAGGGCCGTTCTCGGGTGGCTACACCTTC.

The CDR3 bases are TGTGCCAGCAGTGACCGAGCCCCAGGGAGGAATGAAAAACTGTTTTTT. Translating gives CASSDRAPGRNEKLFF. The J gene is TRBJ1-4, the V gene TRBV25-1; maybe TRBD1 (5 bases). The germline V gene has CDR1 MGHDK and CDR2 SYGVNS. This CDR3 is 16 amino acids long. The ends were cut back, 3 bases at V and 5 bases at J, with 16 bases in the middle.

Details on this clone: Other DNA variants within this sample encode the same CDR3. This chain joins TRBV5-1 and TRBJ2-2; possible D gene TRBD1, 5 bases. Germline CDR1 is SGHRS and CDR2 is YFSETQ. This CDR3 contains 13 residues. V was cut by 5 bases and J by 1 base, with 6 bases left in between. The CDR3 DNA follows: TGCGCCAGCAGTAGGGGGAACACCGGGGAGCTGTTTTTT. Translation: CASSRGNTGELFF.

This chain links TRBV28 with TRBJ1-2; 8 bases align to TRBD1. Germline lookup yields CDR1 MDHEN and CDR2 SYDVKM. Germline trimming cut 6 bases from V and 6 bases from J; bases unmatched to any gene: 21. CDR3 length equals 18 residues. In DNA form, the CDR3 reads TGTGCCAGCAGGGCTGAGATCAGGGGGCACCAAGGCCGAGATGGCTACACCTTC. Translation: CASRAEIRGHQGRDGYTF.

There are a few counts of this clone. The junction does not match germline at one end; this may be a read error. The chain carries TRBV7-7 and TRBJ2-5; D unclear. The CDR3 totals 15 residues. Germline CDR1 SSHAT, CDR2 FNYEAQ (reference sequence). This CDR3 is CASSFDLDRPETQYF. DNA of the CDR3: TGTGCTAGCAGCTTTGACTTAGACCGTCCAGAGACCCAGTACTTC.

The chain is built from TRBV28 and TRBJ2-1; 7 nucleotides agree with TRBD1. CDR1 and CDR2 from the germline V gene are MDHEN and SYDVKM. The CDR3 covers 16 residues. V dropped 6 bases and J dropped 0; count of bases not matched to a gene: 8. CDR3 sequence (DNA): TGTGCCAGCAGCTCACAGGGGCCGAGCTCCTACAATGAGCAGTTCTTC. Encoded protein: CASSSQGPSSYNEQFF.

This clone was recorded only once. This chain uses TRBV28 with TRBJ1-6; 10 bases are shared with TRBD1. Per germline, CDR1 MDHEN and CDR2 SYDVKM. The CDR3 contains 15 residues. With 6 bases clipped from V and 9 bases from J, the junction kept 8 bases outside the gene matches. Here the CDR3 reads CASSTPGQGTSPLHF. The CDR3 nucleotides are TGTGCCAGCAGCACCCCGGGACAGGGGACTTCACCCCTCCACTTT.

The rearrangement links TRBV5-1 to TRBJ2-3; D possibly corresponds to TRBD1 (5 bases). The germline V gene has CDR1 SGHRS and CDR2 YFSETQ. V was shortened by 8 bases and J by 5 bases, with 21 bases between the two germline ends. The CDR3 totals 15 residues. In nucleotides, the CDR3 is TGCGCCAGACCAGACGGACACCTCGGCGGAGATACGCAGTATTTT. Residues: CARPDGHLGGDTQYF. Full variable domain (remainder filled in from reference TRBV5-1 and TRBJ2-3): KAGVTQTPRYLIKTRGQQVTLSCSPISGHRSVSWYQQTPGQGLQFLFEYFSETQRNKGNFPGRFSGRQFSNSRSEMNVSTLELGDSALYLCARPDGHLGGDTQYFGPGTRLTVL.

The V and J genes are TRBV9 and TRBJ2-1, with D perhaps TRBD1 (7 bases). Trimming took off 2 bases at V and 12 bases at J, with 12 bases between the two ends. Germline V gene sequence: CDR1 SGDLS, CDR2 YYNGEE. The CDR3 runs 12 residues. CDR3 loop: CASSVEGARQFF. The CDR3 DNA sequence: TGTGCCAGCAGCGTGGAGGGGGCCCGGCAGTTCTTC. The full variable domain, its missing parts supplied by reference TRBV9 and TRBJ2-1, is DSGVTQTPKHLITATGQRVTLRCSPRSGDLSVYWYQQSLDQGLQFLIQYYNGEERAKGNILERFSAQQFPDLHSELNLSSLELGDSALYFCASSVEGARQFFGPGTRLTVL.

V and J are TRBV5-4 and TRBJ2-2; the match to TRBD2 covers 10 bases. The J segment lost 7 bases and the V segment lost 1 base, leaving 10 bases of the junction unmatched. Germline V lookup: CDR1 SGHNT, CDR2 YYREEE (reference sequence). The CDR3 has 17 amino acids. CDR3 sequence reads: CASSLNSGGPTNGELFF. CDR3 DNA: TGTGCCAGCAGCTTGAATAGCGGGGGGCCAACAAACGGGGAGCTGTTTTTT.

This sequence joins TRBV28 and TRBJ2-7; D gene ambiguous. This CDR3 region has 13 residues. Germline V CDR1 and CDR2: MDHEN, SYDVKM. Trimming removed 3 bases at V and 1 base at J, with 7 bases between. This CDR3 reads CASSFPGSYEQYV. In DNA, the CDR3 is TGTGCCAGCAGTTTTCCAGGATCCTACGAGCAGTACGTC.

The V and J genes are TRBV5-1 and TRBJ2-1, with TRBD2 as a possible D gene (5 bases). Germline CDR1 and CDR2: SGHRS and YFSETQ. CDR3 size: 14 residues. V lost 3 bases and J lost 3, with 10 bases in between. The CDR3 DNA follows: TGCGCCAGCAGCTCACGGGGTAACTACAATGAGCAGTTCTTC. Its protein product is CASSSRGNYNEQFF.

The rearrangement joins TRBV4-1 to TRBJ1-5; 8 bases line up with TRBD1. Germline loops: CDR1 MGHRA, CDR2 YSYEKL. The CDR3 is 17 residues long. The V segment lost 1 base and the J segment 1 base; nucleotides outside the gene matches: 6. CDR3 residues: CASSQGDRGDSNQPQHF. The CDR3 DNA is TGCGCCAGCAGCCAAGGCGACAGGGGCGACAGCAATCAGCCCCAGCATTTT.

This clone was recorded once. The gene calls are TRBV5-6 and TRBJ2-5; the D gene is possibly TRBD2 (7 bases). V shed 1 base and J shed 5 bases, with 15 bases lying between them. The germline gives CDR1 SGHDT, CDR2 YYEEEE. The CDR3 spans 15 residues. The CDR3 bases are TGTGCCAGCAGCTTGTCCGGGGGGCAAGGTGAGACCCAGTACTTC. Translated: CASSLSGGQGETQYF.

J is TRBJ2-3 and V is TRBV5-8; 11 positions agree with TRBD2. Trimming removed 5 bases from V and 5 bases from J; junction bases left unmatched: 7. Germline V gives CDR1 SGHTS, CDR2 YDEGEE. The CDR3 consists of 15 residues. The CDR3 coding sequence is TGTGCCAGCAGGGTAGCGGGGGGGCCGGAAGATACGCAGTATTTT. This gives the protein CASRVAGGPEDTQYF. The variable domain in full, with the rest retrieved from reference TRBV5-8 and TRBJ2-3, is EAGVTQSPTHLIKTRGQQATLRCSPISGHTSVYWYQQALGLGLQFLLWYDEGEERNRGNFPPRFSGRQFPNYSSELNVNALELEDSALYLCASRVAGGPEDTQYFGPGTRLTVL.